This is a list of T cell receptor beta chains from one sample in a study of post-analysis software for immune sequencing data. TCRdb independently ran MiXCR on the PCR reads; one entry per CDR3 protein. The data hold about 430,000 distinct CDR3 sequences, with 39% observed a single time. Sequencing was done on a sample of blood. Receptors originate from a girl aged 2-15 years with multiple sclerosis. The CDR3 runs from the conserved cysteine through the conserved F or W. A D gene is named only where the DNA matches it firmly. For some rows the clone size is stated as once, few or many, or as a class when expanded; others skip it.

j_gene | abundance | d_gene | v_gene | CDR3aa | CDR3nt
TRBJ2-1 | few | TRBD1 | TRBV28 | CASSIGGTGRNEQFF | TGTGCCAGCAGCATAGGAGGGACAGGGAGGAATGAGCAGTTCTTC
TRBJ2-1 | - | TRBD2 | TRBV5-1 | CASSSPGGGRRGLSYNEQFF | TGCGCCAGCAGCTCCCCGGGAGGTGGACGGCGGGGTCTATCCTACAATGAGCAGTTCTTC
TRBJ2-1 | once | - | TRBV2 | CASSDEDRYNEQFF | TGTGCCAGCAGTGATGAGGACCGATACAATGAGCAGTTCTTC
TRBJ2-1 | few | TRBD2 | TRBV6-2/TRBV6-3 | CASTLLAGGYNEQFF | TGTGCCAGCACGTTACTAGCGGGAGGCTACAATGAGCAGTTCTTC
TRBJ2-2 | few | - | TRBV5-6 | CASSLEGKLFF | TGTGCCAGCAGCTTAGAGGGGAAGCTGTTTTTT
TRBJ2-7 | few | - | TRBV25-1 | CASSVGDKDYEQYF | TGTGCCAGCAGTGTAGGGGACAAAGACTACGAGCAGTACTTC
TRBJ2-2 | - | - | TRBV27 | CASSLRRSNTGELFF | TGTGCCAGCAGTTTACGGCGATCGAACACCGGGGAGCTGTTTTTT
TRBJ2-7 | - | - | TRBV5-1 | CASRGPREPYEQYF | TGCGCCAGCAGAGGTCCCCGGGAGCCCTACGAGCAGTACTTC
TRBJ2-3 | - | TRBD2 | TRBV15 | CATSSLAGSTDTQYF | TGTGCCACCAGCAGCCTAGCGGGATCCACAGATACGCAGTATTTT
TRBJ1-2 | - | - | TRBV7-8 | CASSPLEAYGYTF | TGTGCCAGCAGCCCCCTGGAAGCCTATGGCTACACCTTC
TRBJ2-3 | few | TRBD2 | TRBV6-5 | CASSSAGVGTDTQYF | TGTGCCAGCAGTTCAGCGGGAGTTGGCACAGATACGCAGTATTTT
TRBJ2-7 | - | TRBD1 | TRBV7-6 | CASSQDGTGGVYEQYF | TGTGCCAGCAGCCAAGACGGGACAGGTGGAGTCTACGAGCAGTACTTC
TRBJ2-3 | - | - | TRBV5-1 | CASSRDPTDTQYF | TGCGCCAGCAGCCGCGACCCCACAGATACGCAGTATTTT
TRBJ1-2 | few | - | TRBV28 | CASSLADYGYTF | TGTGCCAGCAGTTTGGCAGACTATGGCTACACCTTC
TRBJ2-4 | - | TRBD2 | TRBV14 | CASSHNSGWGNIQYF | TGTGCCAGCAGCCATAATAGCGGGTGGGGAAACATTCAGTACTTC
TRBJ2-1 | - | - | TRBV7-6 | CASSLEQGMIPEVTYNEQFF | TGTGCCAGCAGCTTAGAACAGGGTATGATACCCGAGGTAACCTACAATGAGCAGTTCTTC